Below are 11 T cell receptor beta chains sequenced from a single sample in a study of PD-1 blockade in classical Hodgkin lymphoma. All patients experienced relapse after autologous stem cell transplantation, and brentuximab vedotin exposure was variable. Method: immunoSEQ multiplex PCR; TCRdb's copy keeps in-frame clones and lacks some. Seen here are 98,000 or so clones, 80% to 90% observed once, and the top ten hold roughly 21%. Sequences were derived from peripheral blood mononuclear cells (PBMCs), sampled before the second cycle of nivolumab. The receptors originated from a human donor with classical Hodgkin lymphoma.

The chain combines TRBV4-3 with TRBJ2-1; 8 positions agree with TRBD2. The CDR3 sequence is 16 residues long. Germline V gene lookup returns CDR1 LGHNA and CDR2 YSLEER. V trimming: 0 bases; J trimming: 5 bases; junction bases outside the gene matches: 6. CDR3 region: CASSQESGRKNNEQFF. Here the CDR3 DNA reads TGCGCCAGCAGCCAAGAGAGCGGGAGAAAGAACAATGAGCAGTTCTTC.

The CDR3 region has the DNA TGTGCCAGCAGCCCAACCGGACAGCGCTATGGCTACACCTTC. Protein sequence: CASSPTGQRYGYTF. This chain joins TRBV7-9 and TRBJ1-2; perhaps TRBD1 as D (6 bases). Germline-derived CDR1 and CDR2 are SEHNR and FQNEAQ (reference sequence). V lost 5 bases and J 4 bases, leaving 14 bases between the germline ends. CDR3 length: 14 amino acids.

The genes are TRBV4-1 and TRBJ2-2; TRBD2 might be the D (5 bases). The CDR3 length is 15 residues. Trimming removed 0 bases from V and 7 bases from J, with 12 bases in between. The germline gives CDR1 MGHRA, CDR2 YSYEKL. The CDR3 coding sequence is TGCGCCAGCAGCCAAGATATCGAGAGCGGCGGGGAGCTGTTTTTT. Encoded protein: CASSQDIESGGELFF.

The chain is built from TRBV27 and TRBJ2-7, with 7 bases aligning to TRBD2. The CDR3 spans 16 residues. Germline V gene data show CDR1 as MNHEY and CDR2 as SMNVEV (reference sequence). J was trimmed by 2 bases and V by 5 bases; bases with no gene match: 12. CDR3 in DNA: TGTGCCAGCAGTACCATGACTAGCTTTGGCCCCTACGAGCAGTACTTC. Protein: CASSTMTSFGPYEQYF.

The V call is TRBV7-6, the J call TRBJ2-7, with a possible D match to TRBD2 (5 bases). Trimming took 1 base from V and 4 from J, leaving 14 bases between them. From germline, CDR1 is SGHVS and CDR2 FNYEAQ. This CDR3 has 15 amino acids. This CDR3 is CASSLEEGSAYEQYF. The CDR3, as DNA: TGTGCCAGCAGCTTAGAAGAGGGTTCTGCGTACGAGCAGTACTTC.

This chain uses TRBV19 with TRBJ2-7; TRBD2 might be the D (5 bases). CDR1 and CDR2 from the germline V gene are LNHDA and SQIVND (reference sequence). Trimming took off 3 bases at V and 5 bases at J, with 8 bases between the two ends. The CDR3 contains 12 residues. CDR3 residues: CASSMTGDEQYF. CDR3 in DNA: TGTGCCAGTAGTATGACCGGGGACGAGCAGTACTTC. Full variable domain (rest looked up from reference TRBV19 and TRBJ2-7): DGGITQSPKYLFRKEGQNVTLSCEQNLNHDAMYWYRQDPGQGLRLIYYSQIVNDFQKGDIAEGYSVSREKKESFPLTVTSAQKNPTAFYLCASSMTGDEQYFGPGTRLTVT.

The count of this clone is one. The CDR3 DNA follows: TGTGCCAGCAGTGGCCTAGCGACAGGGTCTCCCCTCAATCAGCCCCAGCATTTT. Protein sequence: CASSGLATGSPLNQPQHF. The J gene is TRBJ1-5, the V gene TRBV6-1, with 7 bases aligning to TRBD1. V lost 4 bases, J lost 3 bases, and 15 bases stayed unmatched. The CDR3 covers 18 residues. Germline CDR1 is MNHNS and CDR2 is SASEGT.

This chain connects TRBV5-6 to TRBJ1-2; D not certain. Trimming took off 0 bases at V and 0 bases at J, with 9 bases between the two ends. Germline lookup yields CDR1 SGHDT and CDR2 YYEEEE. The CDR3 is made up of 15 amino acids. The CDR3, as DNA: TGTGCCAGCAGCTTGGCCGGGGTTACTAACTATGGCTACACCTTC. This gives the protein CASSLAGVTNYGYTF.

The V call is TRBV19, the J call TRBJ2-1; the match to TRBD2 covers 11 bases. This CDR3 comprises 16 residues. Germline CDR1 is LNHDA and CDR2 is SQIVND (reference sequence). V shed 3 bases, J shed 4 bases, and the junction held 5 bases outside the gene matches. CDR3 protein: CASSMIRLAGYNEQFF. The DNA of the CDR3 is TGTGCCAGTAGTATGATTAGACTAGCGGGGTACAATGAGCAGTTCTTC.

This clone was found once. CDR3 amino acids: CASSTLGTGGETQYF. CDR3 DNA: TGTGCCAGTAGTACCCTGGGGACTGGAGGAGAGACCCAGTACTTC. The rearrangement joins TRBV19 to TRBJ2-5; TRBD2 is a possible D gene (6 bases). Looked up from germline, CDR1 is LNHDA and CDR2 is SQIVND (reference sequence). Trimming took off 4 bases at V and 4 bases at J, with 16 bases between the two ends. This CDR3 spans 15 amino acids. The full variable domain, rest sourced from reference TRBV19 and TRBJ2-5, is DGGITQSPKYLFRKEGQNVTLSCEQNLNHDAMYWYRQDPGQGLRLIYYSQIVNDFQKGDIAEGYSVSREKKESFPLTVTSAQKNPTAFYLCASSTLGTGGETQYFGPGTRLLVL.

The rearrangement links TRBV10-3 to TRBJ1-5, with D unresolved. Trimming pared 3 bases from V and 7 bases from J, leaving 10 bases between. Per germline, CDR1 ENHRY and CDR2 SYGVKD. The CDR3 totals 13 residues. As DNA, the CDR3 is TGTGCCATCAGTGAATTGGGTGGCCAGCCCCAGCATTTT. Its translation: CAISELGGQPQHF.